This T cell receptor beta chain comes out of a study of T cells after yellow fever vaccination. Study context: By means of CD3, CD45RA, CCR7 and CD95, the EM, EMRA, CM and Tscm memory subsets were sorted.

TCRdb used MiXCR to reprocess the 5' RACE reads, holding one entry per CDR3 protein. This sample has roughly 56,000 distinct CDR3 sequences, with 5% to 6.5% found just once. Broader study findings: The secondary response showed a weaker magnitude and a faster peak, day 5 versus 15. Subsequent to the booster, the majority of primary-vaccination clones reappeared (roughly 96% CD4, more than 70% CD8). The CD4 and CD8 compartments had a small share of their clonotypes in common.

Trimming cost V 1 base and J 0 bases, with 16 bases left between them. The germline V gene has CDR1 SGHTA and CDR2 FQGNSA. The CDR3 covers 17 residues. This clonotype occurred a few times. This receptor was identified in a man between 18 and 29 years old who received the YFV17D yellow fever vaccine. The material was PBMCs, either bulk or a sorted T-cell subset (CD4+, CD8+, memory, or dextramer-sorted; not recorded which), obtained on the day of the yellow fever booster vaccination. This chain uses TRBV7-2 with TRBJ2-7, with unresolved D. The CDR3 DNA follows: TGTGCCAGCAGCTTAGGCCCCAACAGATATAGCTCCTACGAGCAGTACTTC. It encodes CASSLGPNRYSSYEQYF.